Listed below are T cell receptor beta chains from one sample, sequenced in a study of OX40 agonist ivuxolimab in advanced cancers. Profiling relied on immunoSEQ multiplex PCR, and the TCRdb table lists in-frame clones only, not all of them. The sample shows 35,000 to 45,000 clones, roughly 86% of them seen only once. This specimen was CD4+ or CD8+ T cells sorted from blood, taken in a trial of the OX40 agonist ivuxolimab. The receptors come from an adult with an advanced solid tumor such as melanoma, head and neck, liver or kidney cancer. Each CDR3 is given with its conserved first and last residue. D genes are given only for firm matches. Expanded clones get a size class; other rows say once, few or many, or leave the size out.

TRBV29-1	TRBJ2-3	.	.	CSVEDLPPPGTSTDTQYF	TGCAGCGTTGAAGATCTTCCCCCGCCAGGGACTAGCACAGATACGCAGTATTTT
TRBV6-5	TRBJ1-2	.	.	CATHSGTHYGYTF	TGTGCCACCCACTCCGGGACACACTATGGCTACACCTTC
TRBV7-9	TRBJ2-7	.	TRBD1	CASSSGQGVMSSYEQYF	TGTGCCAGCAGCTCGGGCCAGGGGGTGATGAGCTCCTACGAGCAGTACTTC
TRBV6-5	TRBJ2-1	.	TRBD1	CASNDRGGRQFF	TGTGCCAGCAACGACAGGGGGGGACGACAGTTCTTC
TRBV5-5	TRBJ1-2	medium-sized	.	CASSSSTKINGGYYGYTF	TGTGCCAGCAGCTCGTCGACAAAGATAAATGGGGGATACTATGGCTACACCTTC
TRBV11-3	TRBJ1-1	.	.	CASSPGNTEAFF	TGTGCCAGCAGCCCGGGGAACACTGAAGCTTTCTTT
TRBV5-1	TRBJ2-2	.	.	CASSQVQTTGELFF	TGCGCCAGCAGCCAAGTGCAGACCACCGGGGAGCTGTTTTTT
TRBV5-1	TRBJ1-1	.	.	CASLGQANTEAFF	TGCGCCAGCCTCGGACAAGCGAACACTGAAGCTTTCTTT
TRBV9	TRBJ2-1	.	TRBD1	CASTGQGANEQFF	TGTGCCAGCACCGGACAGGGGGCCAATGAGCAGTTCTTC
TRBV9	TRBJ1-2	.	.	CASSVANYGYTF	TGTGCCAGCAGCGTAGCTAACTATGGCTACACCTTC
TRBV4-3	TRBJ1-6	.	TRBD1	CASSLVVGGANSPLHF	TGCGCCAGCAGCCTCGTCGTAGGGGGCGCGAATTCACCCCTCCACTTT
TRBV4-2	TRBJ2-1	.	TRBD1	CASSQDPGQGANNEQFF	TGTGCCAGCAGCCAAGACCCGGGACAGGGGGCAAACAATGAGCAGTTCTTC
TRBV16	TRBJ1-5	.	.	CASSQSDMGVRQPQHF	TGTGCCAGCAGCCAGTCAGACATGGGGGTCAGGCAGCCCCAGCATTTT
TRBV14	TRBJ1-6	.	.	CASSQASVPLHF	TGTGCCAGCAGCCAAGCATCTGTCCCCCTCCACTTT
TRBV29-1	TRBJ2-7	.	TRBD1	CSVRSTGYEQYF	TGCAGCGTCCGATCGACAGGGTACGAGCAGTACTTC
TRBV6-6	TRBJ2-7	.	.	CASSYSTLWDEQYF	TGTGCCAGCAGTTACTCGACCCTATGGGACGAGCAGTACTTC
TRBV9	TRBJ1-5	.	.	CASSVDGGGQPQHF	TGTGCCAGCAGCGTAGACGGGGGAGGTCAGCCCCAGCATTTT
TRBV7-3	TRBJ2-6	once	.	CASSPHVVRAAGLSGANVLTF	TGTGCCAGCAGCCCCCACGTTGTGAGGGCCGCCGGATTGTCTGGGGCCAACGTCCTGACTTTC
TRBV10-3	TRBJ1-5	.	TRBD1	CASSEYVRDRLHF	TGTGCCAGCAGTGAATATGTGAGGGACAGGCTGCATTTT
TRBV2	TRBJ1-6	.	.	CASSEDLITKDSSLHF	TGTGCCAGCAGTGAAGACCTTATTACTAAAGATTCATCCCTCCACTTT
TRBV7-2	TRBJ1-5	.	.	CASSFGFSDQPQHF	TGTGCCAGCAGCTTCGGGTTTTCGGATCAGCCCCAGCATTTT
TRBV7-7	TRBJ1-2	.	.	CASLSHYGYTF	TGTGCCAGTCTCAGCCACTACGGCTACACCTTC
TRBV27	TRBJ2-1	medium-sized	.	CASSLSPWNEQFF	TGTGCCAGCAGTTTATCCCCGTGGAATGAGCAGTTCTTC
TRBV2	TRBJ2-3	.	.	CASMAQSSLHYQQYF	TGTGCCAGCATGGCCCAGTCCAGCTTACACTACCAGCAGTATTTT
TRBV4-2	TRBJ2-7	.	TRBD2	CASSPREGLYEQYF	TGTGCCAGCAGCCCGCGGGAGGGACTCTACGAGCAGTACTTC
TRBV5-6	TRBJ1-6	once	TRBD1	CASSFDRAHSPLHF	TGTGCCAGCAGCTTTGACAGGGCTCATTCACCCCTCCACTTT
TRBV5-4	TRBJ2-2	few	.	CATTSGTGELFF	TGTGCCACCACATCGGGTACCGGGGAGCTGTTTTTT
TRBV9	TRBJ1-1	.	.	CASSGMNTEAFF	TGTGCCAGCAGCGGGATGAACACTGAAGCTTTCTTT
TRBV6-5	TRBJ2-7	.	.	CASSYSIGERTYEQYF	TGTGCCAGCAGTTACTCGATAGGGGAGAGAACCTACGAGCAGTACTTC
TRBV29-1	TRBJ2-1	.	.	CSVVPGWSSYNEQFF	TGCAGCGTTGTTCCGGGATGGAGCTCCTACAATGAGCAGTTCTTC
TRBV4-2	TRBJ2-4	few	.	CASSQADGGLAKNIQYF	TGTGCCAGCAGCCAGGCCGACGGGGGACTAGCCAAAAACATTCAGTACTTC
TRBV11-2	TRBJ2-1	.	TRBD2	CASSHPGTSGVQEDNEQFF	TGTGCCAGCAGCCACCCCGGGACTAGCGGGGTTCAGGAGGACAATGAGCAGTTCTTC
TRBV9	TRBJ1-1	.	TRBD1	CASSSAGTGVPEAFF	TGTGCCAGCAGCTCGGCCGGGACAGGGGTTCCTGAAGCTTTCTTT
TRBV4-2	TRBJ1-1	.	.	CASSQGVDYTEAFF	TGTGCCAGCAGCCAAGGGGTAGATTACACTGAAGCTTTCTTT
TRBV6-1	TRBJ1-5	.	.	CASSQGGGYNQPQHF	TGTGCCAGCAGCCAGGGTGGAGGGTACAATCAGCCCCAGCATTTT
TRBV27	TRBJ2-2	once	.	CASSLATGHTGELFF	TGTGCCAGCAGTCTCGCGACAGGTCACACCGGGGAGCTGTTTTTT
TRBV10-3	TRBJ2-5	.	.	CAISEGAEETQYF	TGTGCCATCAGTGAGGGGGCGGAAGAGACCCAGTACTTC
TRBV7-3	TRBJ2-7	.	TRBD1	CASSQTGASEQYF	TGTGCCAGCAGCCAGACAGGGGCTAGCGAGCAGTACTTC
TRBV7-2	TRBJ2-3	.	.	CASSLGGTYTDTQYF	TGTGCCAGCAGCTTAGGCGGCACCTACACAGATACGCAGTATTTT
TRBV10-2	TRBJ2-5	.	.	CASKKTGRNETQYF	TGCGCCAGCAAGAAGACAGGGAGGAATGAGACCCAGTACTTC
TRBV6-5	TRBJ2-3	large	.	CASSYSDGDTQYF	TGTGCCAGCAGTTACTCGGACGGAGATACGCAGTATTTT
TRBV6-6	TRBJ2-3	.	TRBD1	CASRPGQGTDTQYF	TGTGCCAGCAGGCCCGGACAGGGAACAGATACGCAGTATTTT
TRBV4-3	TRBJ1-5	.	.	CASSQTDSPAQPQHF	TGCGCCAGCAGCCAAACCGACAGCCCGGCTCAGCCCCAGCATTTT
TRBV13	TRBJ1-2	.	.	CASSLGPQAGGGYTF	TGTGCCAGCAGCTTAGGTCCCCAGGCAGGAGGGGGCTACACCTTC
TRBV6-1	TRBJ2-1	.	.	CASRTGHPDYNEQFF	TGTGCCAGCAGAACAGGGCATCCTGACTACAATGAGCAGTTCTTC
TRBV7-2	TRBJ1-6	.	TRBD1	CASSPEARGISPLHF	TGTGCCAGCAGCCCCGAGGCCAGGGGGATTTCACCCCTCCACTTT